The 3 T cell receptor beta chains below come from one sample, sequenced in a study of cytomegalovirus exposure and HLA in healthy donors (dated by TCRdb to between 2016 and 2019). The library was made by the immunoSEQ multiplex PCR assay. A mixture of 60 forward primers for TCR Vbeta segments and 13 reverse primers for TCR Jbeta segments was used in the multiplex PCR. The clones in this table, taken by TCRdb from immuneACCESS, are in-frame only. Not every clone is retained; where verified, under half of the shortfall comes from an unresolved V gene, and the cause of the rest is unknown. Here the sample has under 150,000 clones; 82% occur a single time. Of the sample, around 2.7% is held by the ten largest clones. Sequencing was carried out using PBMCs. Receptor source: a woman under 30 in good health and CMV-seronegative.

The chain is built from TRBV9 and TRBJ1-4; D is possibly TRBD1 (5 bases). Trimming left V 0 bases short and J 12 bases short, with 12 bases between. The germline V gene has CDR1 SGDLS and CDR2 YYNGEE. The CDR3 loop spans 13 amino acids. The CDR3 DNA sequence: TGTGCCAGCAGCGTAGGGGGGGGTGTGGAACTGTTTTTT. This gives the protein CASSVGGGVELFF.

This clone was observed a handful of times. The gene calls are TRBV18 and TRBJ2-5; maybe TRBD1 (5 bases). Trimming took off 3 bases at V and 4 bases at J, with 9 bases between the two ends. This CDR3 comprises 13 residues. CDR1 is KGHSH, CDR2 LQKENI, per germline. CDR3 coding DNA: TGTGCCAGCTCACCGTCTAGGGGAGAGACCCAGTACTTC. Translating gives CASSPSRGETQYF.

The rearrangement links TRBV13 to TRBJ2-7; 12 positions agree with TRBD1. The trim removed 4 bases at V and 5 bases at J, leaving 6 bases unmatched. The CDR3 totals 15 residues. CDR1 PRHDT and CDR2 FYEKMQ come from the germline V gene (reference sequence). The CDR3 DNA is TGTGCCAGCAGCTCGGGGGGGACAGGGGGCGACGAGCAGTACTTC. It yields the protein CASSSGGTGGDEQYF.